The 20 T cell receptor beta chains below come from one sample, sequenced in a study of blood T cell repertoires in COVID-19. This table comes from immunoSEQ multiplex PCR, and its TCRdb copy is limited to in-frame clones, with some not included. This sample carries around 81,000 clones, about four fifths of them seen once, and the ten largest clones take less than 15%. Sequencing was carried out using peripheral blood. Receptor source: a human donor in a cohort sampled during active COVID-19.

Only a few counts were recorded for this clone. V usage is TRBV30 and J usage is TRBJ1-2; a possible D gene is TRBD1 (6 bases). CDR1 and CDR2 from the germline V gene are GTSNPN and SVGIG (reference sequence). The ends were cut back, 3 bases at V and 5 bases at J, with 19 bases in the middle. CDR3 length equals 15 residues. The CDR3 nucleotides read TGTGCCTGGAGCGCGGACAGTAGGACCTTATATGGCTACACCTTC. This translates into CAWSADSRTLYGYTF.

The chain links TRBV7-2 to TRBJ1-6; perhaps TRBD1 as D (5 bases). CDR3 length equals 15 residues. Germline V gene lookup returns CDR1 SGHTA and CDR2 FQGNSA. V shed 2 bases and J shed 6 bases, with 11 bases lying between them. The DNA of the CDR3 is TGTGCCAGCAGCTTATTCACCAGGGTTAATTCACCCCTCCACTTT. Its protein product is CASSLFTRVNSPLHF.

This sequence joins TRBV6-5 and TRBJ2-2; TRBD2 matches 10 bases. CDR3 length equals 15 residues. Germline assignment: CDR1 MNHEY and CDR2 SVGAGI. V dropped 11 bases and J dropped 2; count of bases not matched to a gene: 8. The CDR3 DNA reads TGTGCCCACAACTTAGCGGGGGGAAACACCGGGGAGCTGTTTTTT. This gives the protein CAHNLAGGNTGELFF.

This clone was observed once. This chain connects TRBV2 to TRBJ1-2, with unresolved D. Trimming stripped 3 bases from V and 0 bases from J, with 5 bases between. The CDR3 sequence is 13 residues long. Per the germline V gene, CDR1 is SNHLY and CDR2 is FYNNEI. CDR3 in amino acids: CASSDSSNYGYTF. In DNA form, the CDR3 reads TGTGCCAGCAGTGATAGTTCTAACTATGGCTACACCTTC.

This chain uses TRBV2 with TRBJ2-3; TRBD1 matches at 8 bases. With 4 bases clipped from V and 8 bases from J, the junction kept 14 bases outside the gene matches. The V gene's germline CDR1 is SNHLY and CDR2 FYNNEI. CDR3 length equals 16 residues. The CDR3 is CASSGTTGAVSFTQYF. CDR3 DNA sequence: TGTGCCAGCAGTGGTACGACAGGGGCGGTATCTTTTACGCAGTATTTT.

This rearrangement joins TRBV3-1 (or the pseudogene TRBV3-2) to TRBJ2-2, with TRBD2 matching 7 bases. CDR3 size: 14 residues. V shed 1 base and J 4 bases; nucleotides not matched to a gene: 0. CDR1 is LGHDT and CDR2 is YNNKEL in the germline V gene (reference sequence). The chain's CDR3 is CASSQASGTGELFF. In nucleotides, the CDR3 is TGTGCCAGCAGCCAAGCTAGCGGCACCGGGGAGCTGTTTTTT.

The DNA for the CDR3 is TGTGCCAGCAGCCCACGGCCCGGCAGCCCTAGCGGCTACACCTTC. Protein product: CASSPRPGSPSGYTF. The V and J genes are TRBV5-6 and TRBJ1-2; D is uncertain. The CDR3 contains 15 residues. Germline V gene lookup returns CDR1 SGHDT and CDR2 YYEEEE. Trimming left V 4 bases short and J 8 bases short, with 21 bases between.

The chain has TRBV7-9 and TRBJ2-1; D uncertain. CDR3 length equals 14 residues. CDR1 and CDR2 from the germline V gene are SEHNR and FQNEAQ (reference sequence). Between the trimmed V and J ends, which lost 2 bases and 4 bases, there was a span of 9 bases. The CDR3 spells CASSLSYFYNEQFF. The CDR3 coding sequence is TGTGCCAGCAGCTTATCTTACTTTTACAATGAGCAGTTCTTC.

This clone was picked up a small number of times. The chain links TRBV20-1 to TRBJ1-6; D is unresolved. CDR3 size: 11 residues. Per germline, CDR1 DFQATT and CDR2 SNEGSKA (reference sequence). Deletions cut 3 bases from V and 9 bases from J, with 6 bases between. The CDR3 sequence: CSASSGSPLHF. In DNA form, the CDR3 reads TGCAGTGCTAGCTCGGGTTCACCCCTCCACTTT.

V usage is TRBV28 and J usage is TRBJ2-6; TRBD1 might be the D (6 bases). Trimming left V 5 bases short and J 0 bases short, with 11 bases between. The CDR3 spans 16 residues. CDR1 MDHEN and CDR2 SYDVKM come from the germline V gene. CDR3 sequence reads: CASSAGGVSGANVLTF. In DNA form, the CDR3 reads TGTGCCAGCAGTGCTGGGGGCGTCTCTGGGGCCAACGTCCTGACTTTC.

The chain joins TRBV30 to TRBJ1-1, with 8 positions matching TRBD1. The CDR3 length is 15 residues. The V gene's germline CDR1 is GTSNPN and CDR2 SVGIG (reference sequence). V lost 2 bases and J lost 2; bases outside the gene matches: 7. The CDR3 region has the DNA TGTGCCTGGAGTTATCCAGGGGGCCTAAACACTGAAGCTTTCTTT. It is translated as CAWSYPGGLNTEAFF.

The chain joins TRBV7-2 to TRBJ2-4, with 7 bases lining up with TRBD1. Trimming cost V 6 bases and J 2 bases; bases outside gene matches: 7. The CDR3 extends over 15 amino acids. Looked up from germline, CDR1 is SGHTA and CDR2 is FQGNSA. CDR3 DNA sequence: TGTGCCAGCAGGGACCAGGGGGATTCCAAAAACATTCAGTACTTC. Encoded protein: CASRDQGDSKNIQYF.

The chain combines TRBV5-1 with TRBJ2-2, with 8 bases lining up with TRBD1. CDR1 is SGHRS, CDR2 YFSETQ, per germline. The CDR3 consists of 16 residues. The ends lost 5 bases at V and 0 bases at J; junction bases unmatched: 6. The CDR3 here is CASSARGQANTGELFF. DNA of the CDR3: TGCGCCAGCAGTGCTAGGGGACAGGCGAACACCGGGGAGCTGTTTTTT.

This clone occurred a few times. V is TRBV28 and J is TRBJ1-5; 7 bases line up with TRBD1. The junction had 10 bases not matched to a gene; V was cut back by 4 bases and J by 4 bases. Per germline, CDR1 MDHEN and CDR2 SYDVKM. The CDR3 loop spans 16 amino acids. DNA for the CDR3: TGTGCCAGCAGTTCACCAGCGGACAGGAGGAATCAGCCCCAGCATTTT. The encoded protein is CASSSPADRRNQPQHF.

The rearrangement uses TRBV2 and TRBJ2-7; D may be TRBD1 (6 bases). Trimming removed 3 bases at V and 4 bases at J, with 13 bases between. Germline assignment: CDR1 SNHLY and CDR2 FYNNEI. CDR3 size: 14 residues. CDR3 sequence: CASSDLWTVYEQYF. CDR3 nucleotides: TGTGCCAGCAGTGATCTCTGGACAGTGTACGAGCAGTACTTC.

The rearrangement links TRBV28 to TRBJ2-2, with 10 bases lining up with TRBD2. In germline, CDR1 is MDHEN, CDR2 SYDVKM. The CDR3 extends over 16 amino acids. Germline trimming cut 6 bases from V and 0 bases from J; bases unmatched to any gene: 4. For the CDR3, the DNA is TGTGCCAGCAGACTTAGCGGGGGGTCGAACACCGGGGAGCTGTTTTTT. Translated: CASRLSGGSNTGELFF. Drawing the rest from reference TRBV28 and TRBJ2-2, the complete variable domain is DVKVTQSSRYLVKRTGEKVFLECVQDMDHENMFWYRQDPGLGLRLIYFSYDVKMKEKGDIPEGYSVSREKKERFSLILESASTNQTSMYLCASRLSGGSNTGELFFGEGSRLTVL.

The J gene is TRBJ2-7, the V gene TRBV3-1 (or the pseudogene TRBV3-2); D might be TRBD1 (6 bases). The CDR3 extends over 13 amino acids. The germline CDR1 and CDR2 sequences are LGHDT and YNNKEL (reference sequence). V gave up 4 bases and J gave up 6 bases, with 13 bases separating them. The CDR3 bases are TGTGCCAGCAGCCCGGACAGCCAGACCGAGCAGTACTTC. Residues: CASSPDSQTEQYF.

The rearrangement joins TRBV18 to TRBJ1-3; D is perhaps TRBD1 (6 bases). Germline V gene sequence: CDR1 KGHSH, CDR2 LQKENI. Between the trimmed V and J ends, which lost 1 base and 4 bases, there was a span of 11 bases. The CDR3 extends over 15 amino acids. CDR3 in DNA: TGTGCCAGCTCACCACTTACAGGGAAGGGAAACACCATATATTTT. As protein: CASSPLTGKGNTIYF.

This chain connects TRBV4-1 to TRBJ1-1, with D perhaps matching TRBD1 (5 bases). Looked up from germline, CDR1 is MGHRA and CDR2 is YSYEKL. This CDR3 contains 15 residues. Trimming removed 1 base at V and 0 bases at J, with 9 bases between. CDR3 bases: TGCGCCAGCAGCCAAGGTGACAGATTGAACACTGAAGCTTTCTTT. It yields the protein CASSQGDRLNTEAFF.

This clone was counted a few times. The rearrangement joins TRBV11-2 to TRBJ1-6; 7 nucleotides line up with TRBD1. Losses at the gene ends were 6 bases for V and 3 bases for J; bases not matched to a gene: 2. The CDR3 runs to 14 residues. CDR1 and CDR2 (germline): SGHAT, FQNNGV. The CDR3 DNA reads as TGTGCCAGCAGGGGGACAGTCTATAATTCACCCCTCCACTTT. Amino acid sequence: CASRGTVYNSPLHF. Full variable domain (remainder filled in from reference TRBV11-2 and TRBJ1-6): EAGVAQSPRYKIIEKRQSVAFWCNPISGHATLYWYQQILGQGPKLLIQFQNNGVVDDSQLPKDRFSAERLKGVDSTLKIQPAKLEDSAVYLCASRGTVYNSPLHFGNGTRLTVT.